This T cell receptor beta chain originates from a study of cytomegalovirus exposure and HLA in healthy donors. Study-level background: One earlier analysis, a look at around 170 million T cells, found around 110 million unique TCR beta sequences.

Primers: 60 Vbeta forward and 13 Jbeta reverse. Clones were read by immunoSEQ multiplex PCR, and TCRdb kept only the in-frame ones, dropping some. The table has some 70,000 clones, roughly four fifths seen once; the top ten hold 1.9%. For this clone: Its antigen is undetermined.

Study-wide findings and caveats: A later analysis found most CMV-associated TCR beta chains apparently HLA-restricted.

Trimming removed 1 base at V and 6 bases at J, with 7 bases between. Per the germline V gene, CDR1 is GTSNPN and CDR2 is SVGIG (reference sequence). The CDR3 totals 13 residues. Sequencing input: PBMCs. This receptor was taken from a man aged 18-30 years in good health and CMV-seronegative. V and J are TRBV30 and TRBJ1-6; D not certain. In DNA form, the CDR3 reads TGTGCCTGGAGTGAGGAGGGTAATTCACCCCTCCACTTT. Amino acid sequence: CAWSEEGNSPLHF. Complete variable domain (other parts from reference TRBV30 and TRBJ1-6): SQTIHQWPATLVQPVGSPLSLECTVEGTSNPNLYWYRQAAGRGLQLLFYSVGIGQISSEVPQNLSASRPQDRQFILSSKKLLLSDSGFYLCAWSEEGNSPLHFGNGTRLTVT.